A single sample is the source of the 13 T cell receptor beta chains below, sequenced in a study of cytomegalovirus exposure and HLA in healthy donors. With 60 Vbeta and 13 Jbeta primers, the PCR was carried out. Sequenced by immunoSEQ multiplex PCR; TCRdb stores in-frame clones only, minus some. The sample yields 73,000 or so clones, around 78% seen once. The sample comprised PBMCs. These receptors all stem from a man aged 45-65 years in good health and CMV-seronegative.

The chain couples TRBV29-1 to TRBJ1-1; 8 bases match TRBD1. Per germline, CDR1 SQVTM and CDR2 ANQGSEA. The CDR3 loop spans 14 amino acids. The ends lost 5 bases at V and 4 bases at J; junction bases unmatched: 9. The CDR3 spells CSVFGQGAATEAFF. The DNA for the CDR3 is TGCAGCGTTTTTGGGCAGGGGGCCGCCACTGAAGCTTTCTTT.

With respect to this clone: This CDR3 is also generated by other DNA sequences in the sample. The genes are TRBV19 and TRBJ1-2; D not resolved. Trimming stripped 3 bases from V and 6 bases from J, with 8 bases between. Per the germline V gene, CDR1 is LNHDA and CDR2 is SQIVND (reference sequence). This CDR3 contains 12 residues. CDR3 bases: TGTGCCAGTAGTATGCGAGAGGATGGCTACACCTTC. Protein: CASSMREDGYTF. Supplemented by reference TRBV19 and TRBJ1-2, the full variable domain reads DGGITQSPKYLFRKEGQNVTLSCEQNLNHDAMYWYRQDPGQGLRLIYYSQIVNDFQKGDIAEGYSVSREKKESFPLTVTSAQKNPTAFYLCASSMREDGYTFGSGTRLTVV.

The sample holds one count of this clone. The CDR3 nucleotides are TGCGCCAGCAGCTTGCCAGGCTCTGGGGCCAACGTCCTGACTTTC. This translates into CASSLPGSGANVLTF. The genes are TRBV5-1 and TRBJ2-6; D is unresolved. There are 15 residues in the CDR3. CDR1 SGHRS and CDR2 YFSETQ come from the germline V gene. V lost 1 base, J lost 0 bases, and 5 bases lay in between.

As for this clone: Other nucleotide sequences in the sample specify the same CDR3. The gene calls are TRBV5-1 and TRBJ1-4; tentative D call: TRBD1 (5 bases). Trimming removed 4 bases at V and 5 bases at J, with 9 bases between. Germline V gene data show CDR1 as SGHRS and CDR2 as YFSETQ. The CDR3 covers 13 residues. The CDR3 loop reads CASSPGGNEKLFF. DNA for the CDR3: TGCGCCAGCAGCCCCGGGGGGAATGAAAAACTGTTTTTT.

The chain uses TRBV7-9 and TRBJ2-1; D is possibly TRBD1 (6 bases). The CDR3 covers 14 residues. Trimming took 1 base from V and 3 from J, leaving 7 bases between them. CDR1 SEHNR and CDR2 FQNEAQ come from the germline V gene (reference sequence). CDR3: CASSLGTDYNEQFF. CDR3 bases: TGTGCCAGCAGCTTAGGGACAGACTACAATGAGCAGTTCTTC.

The V call is TRBV5-5, the J call TRBJ2-7, with D maybe TRBD1 (6 bases). CDR3 length equals 12 residues. The V gene lost 3 bases and the J gene lost 3 bases, with 7 bases spanning the gap. The germline V gene encodes CDR1 SGHKS and CDR2 YYEKEE (reference sequence). CDR3: CASSWTDYEQYF. CDR3 coding DNA: TGTGCCAGCAGCTGGACAGACTACGAGCAGTACTTC.

V gene TRBV5-1 combines with J gene TRBJ1-5, with D unresolved. Germline CDR1 and CDR2: SGHRS and YFSETQ. The CDR3 consists of 13 residues. V lost 4 bases to trimming and J lost 5 bases, with 10 bases between them. In DNA form, the CDR3 reads TGCGCCAGCAGCGTTACCGGGGATCAGCCCCAGCATTTT. Its translation is CASSVTGDQPQHF.

This rearrangement joins TRBV10-3 to TRBJ1-1; D is unresolved. The germline V gene has CDR1 ENHRY and CDR2 SYGVKD. The CDR3 runs 14 residues. V was cut by 7 bases and J by 7 bases, with 19 bases left in between. DNA for the CDR3: TGTGCCATCACCACTCCGGTGGAGAGCGGTGAAGCTTTCTTT. As protein: CAITTPVESGEAFF.

V gene TRBV19 combines with J gene TRBJ1-1; 7 positions agree with TRBD1. CDR3 length: 14 amino acids. Germline V lookup: CDR1 LNHDA, CDR2 SQIVND (reference sequence). J gave up 1 base and V 6 bases, and 5 bases lay outside the gene matches. The CDR3 DNA follows: TGTGCCAGTAGCCACCGGGACAGGAACACTGAAGCTTTCTTT. Its protein product is CASSHRDRNTEAFF.

V is TRBV19 and J is TRBJ2-2; 11 nucleotides agree with TRBD1. This CDR3 spans 16 amino acids. The germline V gene has CDR1 LNHDA and CDR2 SQIVND (reference sequence). The J segment lost 3 bases and the V segment lost 4 bases, leaving 4 bases of the junction unmatched. The CDR3 coding sequence is TGTGCCAGTAGTAGCCGGGACAGGGGGGACACCGGGGAGCTGTTTTTT. It specifies CASSSRDRGDTGELFF.

This clone was recorded once. The chain combines TRBV18 with TRBJ2-2, with D possibly TRBD2 on 5 matching bases. This CDR3 has 16 residues. Germline V lookup: CDR1 KGHSH, CDR2 LQKENI. V was clipped by 1 base and J by 5 bases, with 14 bases between them. The CDR3 DNA sequence: TGTGCCAGCTCACCACTCGCCTGGACGGGGACCGGGGAGCTGTTTTTT. This sequence encodes CASSPLAWTGTGELFF. The variable domain in full, with the rest retrieved from reference TRBV18 and TRBJ2-2, is NAGVMQNPRHLVRRRGQEARLRCSPMKGHSHVYWYRQLPEEGLKFMVYLQKENIIDESGMPKERFSAEFPKEGPSILRIQQVVRGDSAAYFCASSPLAWTGTGELFFGEGSRLTVL.

The rearrangement joins TRBV7-6 to TRBJ2-7, with 8 bases identical to TRBD1. Germline trimming cut 5 bases from V and 3 bases from J; bases unmatched to any gene: 12. This CDR3 region has 16 residues. CDR1 is SGHVS and CDR2 is FNYEAQ in the germline V gene. DNA for the CDR3: TGTGCCAGCAGCGGCCGGGACAGGAGCACGAACTACGAGCAGTACTTC. This encodes CASSGRDRSTNYEQYF.

The gene calls are TRBV15 and TRBJ2-7; 8 nucleotides line up with TRBD2. The CDR3 loop spans 17 amino acids. Trimming removed 1 base from V and 2 bases from J; junction bases left unmatched: 10. Germline assignment: CDR1 LNHNV and CDR2 YYDKDF (reference sequence). The CDR3 bases are TGTGCCACCAGCAGAGGCTTTGGCGCGGGAGGTACCTACGAGCAGTACTTC. Translating it yields CATSRGFGAGGTYEQYF.